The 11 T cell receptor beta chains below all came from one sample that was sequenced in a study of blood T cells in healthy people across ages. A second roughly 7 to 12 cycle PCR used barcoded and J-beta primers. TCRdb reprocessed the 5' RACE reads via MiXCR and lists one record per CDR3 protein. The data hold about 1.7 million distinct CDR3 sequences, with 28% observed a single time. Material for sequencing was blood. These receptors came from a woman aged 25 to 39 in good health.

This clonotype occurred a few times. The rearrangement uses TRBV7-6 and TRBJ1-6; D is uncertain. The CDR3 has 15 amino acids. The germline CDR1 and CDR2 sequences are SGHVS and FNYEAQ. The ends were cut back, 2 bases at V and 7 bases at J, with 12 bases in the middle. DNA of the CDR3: TGTGCCAGCAGCTTACATTCAGGAGCGAATTCACCCCTCCACTTT. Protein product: CASSLHSGANSPLHF.

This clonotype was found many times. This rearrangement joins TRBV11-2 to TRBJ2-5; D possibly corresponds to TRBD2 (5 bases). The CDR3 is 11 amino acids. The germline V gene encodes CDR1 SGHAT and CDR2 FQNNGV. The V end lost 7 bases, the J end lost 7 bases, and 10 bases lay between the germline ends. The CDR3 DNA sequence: TGTGCCAGCATGGGGAGTGGGACCCAGTACTTC. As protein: CASMGSGTQYF.

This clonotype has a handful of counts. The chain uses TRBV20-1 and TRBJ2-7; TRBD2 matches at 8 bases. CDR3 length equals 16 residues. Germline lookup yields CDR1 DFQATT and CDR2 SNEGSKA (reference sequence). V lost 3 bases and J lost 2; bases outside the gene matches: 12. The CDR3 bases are TGCAGTGCTAGTCACACGGGGGGGAAACGGCCCTACGAGCAGTACTTC. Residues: CSASHTGGKRPYEQYF.

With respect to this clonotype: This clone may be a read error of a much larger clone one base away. This CDR3 reads CASSQTLAFEPQYF. The CDR3 DNA is TGTGCCAGCAGCCAAACGCTAGCATTCGAGCCCCAGTACTTC. The V gene is TRBV7-2, the J gene TRBJ2-5; D might be TRBD2 (5 bases). Germline CDR1 reads SGHTA; CDR2 reads FQGNSA. V was cut by 5 bases and J by 9 bases, with 19 bases left in between. The CDR3 spans 14 residues.

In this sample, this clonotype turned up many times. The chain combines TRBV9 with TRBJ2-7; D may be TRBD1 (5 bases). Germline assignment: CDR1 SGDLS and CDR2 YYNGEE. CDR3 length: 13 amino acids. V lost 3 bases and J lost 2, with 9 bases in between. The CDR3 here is CASSAQGAYEQYF. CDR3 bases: TGTGCCAGCAGCGCACAAGGGGCCTACGAGCAGTACTTC.

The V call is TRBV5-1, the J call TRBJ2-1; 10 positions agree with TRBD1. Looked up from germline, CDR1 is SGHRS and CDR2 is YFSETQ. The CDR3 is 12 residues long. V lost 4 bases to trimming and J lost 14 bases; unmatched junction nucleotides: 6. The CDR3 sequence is CASSTGTGEEFF. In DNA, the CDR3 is TGCGCCAGCAGCACCGGGACAGGGGAGGAGTTCTTC.

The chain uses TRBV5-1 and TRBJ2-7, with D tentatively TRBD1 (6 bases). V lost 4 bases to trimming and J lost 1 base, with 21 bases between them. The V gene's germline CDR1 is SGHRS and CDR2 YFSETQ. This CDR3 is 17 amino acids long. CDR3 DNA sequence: TGCGCCAGCAGCCCCTCCCAGCATAAGGGGGAGTCCTACGAGCAGTACTTC. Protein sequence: CASSPSQHKGESYEQYF.

This chain's CDR3 is CAISVGGVLTDTQYF. The CDR3 DNA is TGTGCCATCAGTGTCGGCGGGGTACTCACAGATACGCAGTATTTT. The V call is TRBV10-3, the J call TRBJ2-3, with a tentative D call TRBD2 (6 bases). Germline V CDR1 and CDR2: ENHRY, SYGVKD. V was clipped by 4 bases and J by 2 bases, with 13 bases between them. This CDR3 contains 15 residues.

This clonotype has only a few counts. The CDR3 here is CSVDTLRWGTDTQYF. The CDR3 coding sequence is TGCAGCGTTGATACTTTAAGGTGGGGGACAGATACGCAGTATTTT. V and J are TRBV29-1 and TRBJ2-3; D may correspond to TRBD1 or TRBD2 (5 bases each). The CDR3 spans 15 residues. Germline assignment: CDR1 SQVTM and CDR2 ANQGSEA. With 3 bases removed from V and 3 bases from J, the gap between germline ends came to 16 bases.

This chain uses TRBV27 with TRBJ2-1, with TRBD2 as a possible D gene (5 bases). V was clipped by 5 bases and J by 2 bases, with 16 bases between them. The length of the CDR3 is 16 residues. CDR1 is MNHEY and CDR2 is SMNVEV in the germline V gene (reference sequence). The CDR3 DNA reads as TGTGCCAGCAGTCCCCGCGATAGCGCAACCTACAATGAGCAGTTCTTC. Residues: CASSPRDSATYNEQFF.

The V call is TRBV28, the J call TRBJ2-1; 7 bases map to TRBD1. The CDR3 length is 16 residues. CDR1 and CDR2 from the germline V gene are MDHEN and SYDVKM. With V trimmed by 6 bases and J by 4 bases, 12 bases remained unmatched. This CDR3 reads CASSSTGIGFYNEQFF. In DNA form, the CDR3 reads TGTGCCAGCAGCTCGACAGGGATTGGGTTTTACAATGAGCAGTTCTTC.